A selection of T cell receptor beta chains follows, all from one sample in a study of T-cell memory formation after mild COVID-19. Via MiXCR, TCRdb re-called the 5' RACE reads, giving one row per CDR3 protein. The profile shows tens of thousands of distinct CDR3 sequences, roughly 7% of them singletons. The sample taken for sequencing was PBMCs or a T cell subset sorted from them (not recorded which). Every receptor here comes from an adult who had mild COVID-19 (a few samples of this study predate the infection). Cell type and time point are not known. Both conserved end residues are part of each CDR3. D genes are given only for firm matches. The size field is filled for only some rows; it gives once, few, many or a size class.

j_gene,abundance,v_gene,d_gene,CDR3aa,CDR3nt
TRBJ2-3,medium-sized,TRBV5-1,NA,CASSLAAAHTDTQYF,TGCGCCAGCAGCTTGGCAGCGGCCCACACGGATACGCAGTATTTT
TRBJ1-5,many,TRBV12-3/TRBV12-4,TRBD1,CASSPTGGGQPQHF,TGTGCCAGCAGTCCCACAGGGGGAGGTCAGCCCCAGCATTTT
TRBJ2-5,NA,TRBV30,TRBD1,CAWNVGTGGAETQYF,TGTGCCTGGAATGTAGGGACAGGGGGCGCTGAGACCCAGTACTTC
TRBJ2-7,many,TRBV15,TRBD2,CATSRAGGGEQYF,TGTGCCACCAGCAGAGCGGGAGGGGGGGAGCAGTACTTC
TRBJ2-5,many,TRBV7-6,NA,CASSPRQDGETQYF,TGTGCCAGCAGCCCCCGACAGGATGGGGAGACCCAGTACTTC
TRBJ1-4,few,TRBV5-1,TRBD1,CASSSQGADEKLFF,TGCGCCAGCAGTTCACAGGGGGCAGATGAAAAACTGTTTTTT
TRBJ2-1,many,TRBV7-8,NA,CASSPGGAGASAYNEQFF,TGTGCCAGCAGCCCAGGGGGAGCGGGAGCATCCGCCTACAATGAGCAGTTCTTC
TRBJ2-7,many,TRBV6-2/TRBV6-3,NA,CASSYSGLVYEQYF,TGTGCCAGCAGTTACTCGGGACTGGTCTACGAGCAGTACTTC
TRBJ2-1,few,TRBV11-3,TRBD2,CASSFLLAARYNEQFF,TGTGCCAGCAGCTTCCTTCTAGCGGCAAGGTACAATGAGCAGTTCTTC
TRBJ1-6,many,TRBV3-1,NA,CASSTPDSYNSPLHF,TGTGCCAGCAGCACGCCAGATTCCTATAATTCACCCCTCCACTTT
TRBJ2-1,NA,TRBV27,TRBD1,CASRRDRAYNEQFF,TGTGCCAGCAGAAGGGACAGGGCCTACAATGAGCAGTTCTTC
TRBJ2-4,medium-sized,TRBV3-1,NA,CASSQAGVNIQYF,TGTGCCAGCAGCCAAGCGGGGGTAAACATTCAGTACTTC
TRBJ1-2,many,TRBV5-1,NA,CASSLAPPGAGYTF,TGCGCCAGCAGCTTGGCGCCCCCGGGGGCTGGCTACACCTTC
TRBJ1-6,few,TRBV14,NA,CASSQGWESNSPLHF,TGTGCCAGCAGCCAAGGATGGGAATCTAATTCACCCCTCCACTTT
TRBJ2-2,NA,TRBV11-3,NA,CASSLGTVNTGELFF,TGTGCCAGCAGCTTAGGGACCGTGAACACCGGGGAGCTGTTTTTT
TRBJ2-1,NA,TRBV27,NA,CASRGLQSSYNEQFF,TGTGCCAGCAGGGGACTCCAGAGCTCCTACAATGAGCAGTTCTTC
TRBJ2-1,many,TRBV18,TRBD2,CASSPGGRAINEQFF,TGTGCCAGCTCACCCGGCGGGAGGGCCATCAATGAGCAGTTCTTC
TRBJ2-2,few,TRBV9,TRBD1,CASSTTGQGRKAGELFF,TGTGCCAGCAGCACCACGGGACAGGGGCGTAAAGCCGGGGAGCTGTTTTTT
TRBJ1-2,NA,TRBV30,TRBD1,CAWTRDRVGTYGYTF,TGTGCCTGGACTCGGGACAGGGTAGGGACCTATGGCTACACCTTC
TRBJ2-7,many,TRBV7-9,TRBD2,CASSLAGERGSTYEQYF,TGTGCCAGCAGCTTGGCCGGGGAGCGGGGTTCAACCTACGAGCAGTACTTC
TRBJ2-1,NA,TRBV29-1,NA,CSVERNYNEQFF,TGCAGCGTTGAAAGGAATTACAATGAGCAGTTCTTC
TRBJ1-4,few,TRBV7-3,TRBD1,CASSPGTGSEKLFF,TGTGCCAGCAGCCCCGGGACAGGGTCTGAAAAACTGTTTTTT
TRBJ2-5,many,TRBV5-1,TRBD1,CASSLGTGTARETQYF,TGCGCCAGCAGCTTGGGCACCGGGACAGCTCGAGAGACCCAGTACTTC
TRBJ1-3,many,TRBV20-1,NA,CSAIHRNTIYF,TGCAGTGCTATACACCGAAACACCATATATTTT